The 15 T cell receptor beta chains below all came from one sample that was sequenced in a study of T cell responses to AZD1222 COVID-19 vaccine. Measured with immunoSEQ multiplex PCR; TCRdb has only the in-frame clones, and not every one. The table includes 150,000 to 200,000 clones, around 90% detected once. The specimen comprised peripheral blood, sampled on day 0 of AZD1222 vaccination. The source of these receptors is an adult in good health.

In its sample, this clone was seen once. V and J are TRBV11-3 and TRBJ1-1, with 7 nucleotides matching TRBD1. Germline CDR1 is SGHNT and CDR2 is YENEEA. The CDR3 covers 12 residues. Germline trimming cut 5 bases from V and 10 bases from J; bases unmatched to any gene: 7. The CDR3 DNA reads TGTGCCAGCAGCCATCAGGGGGGGCGAGCTTTCTTT. This codes for CASSHQGGRAFF. Full variable domain (remainder filled in from reference TRBV11-3 and TRBJ1-1): EAGVVQSPRYKIIEKKQPVAFWCNPISGHNTLYWYLQNLGQGPELLIRYENEEAVDDSQLPKDRFSAERLKGVDSTLKIQPAELGDSAVYLCASSHQGGRAFFGQGTRLTVV.

This chain uses TRBV12-5 with TRBJ2-3; D unresolved. Deletions cut 2 bases from V and 3 bases from J, with 3 bases between. CDR1 LGHNT and CDR2 FRNRAP come from the germline V gene. The CDR3 runs 12 residues. The CDR3 spells CASGLPTDTQYF. As DNA, the CDR3 is TGTGCTAGTGGTTTGCCTACAGATACGCAGTATTTT.

The gene calls are TRBV20-1 and TRBJ1-5; TRBD1 agrees at 8 bases. After removal of 3 bases from V and 7 bases from J, the junction contained 2 bases not matched to a gene. The germline V gene has CDR1 DFQATT and CDR2 SNEGSKA (reference sequence). This CDR3 is 12 amino acids long. This CDR3 is CSASQGAQPQHF. The CDR3 coding sequence is TGCAGTGCTAGTCAGGGGGCACAGCCCCAGCATTTT.

The chain has TRBV6-5 and TRBJ1-1; D is unresolved. Trimming left V 6 bases short and J 3 bases short, with 11 bases between. This CDR3 has 13 residues. Germline values: CDR1 MNHEY, CDR2 SVGAGI. The CDR3 region is CASSQLGDTEAFF. CDR3 bases: TGTGCCAGCAGCCAACTTGGGGACACTGAAGCTTTCTTT.

Here the CDR3 reads CASLNRGGLYEQYF. CDR3 DNA sequence: TGTGCCAGCTTAAACAGGGGTGGGCTCTACGAGCAGTACTTC. The V and J genes are TRBV6-5 and TRBJ2-7; TRBD1 aligns across 7 bases. Germline V gene lookup returns CDR1 MNHEY and CDR2 SVGAGI. The CDR3 totals 14 residues. V was pared by 8 bases and J by 3 bases, with 10 bases of the junction left unmatched.

This chain connects TRBV3-1 (or the pseudogene TRBV3-2) to TRBJ2-7; 14 bases match TRBD2. The V segment lost 4 bases and the J segment 5 bases; nucleotides outside the gene matches: 4. The CDR3 totals 15 residues. Germline values: CDR1 LGHDT, CDR2 YNNKEL (reference sequence). CDR3 coding DNA: TGTGCCAGCAGCCCGGGACTAGCGGGAGTTCACGAGCAGTACTTC. Encoded protein: CASSPGLAGVHEQYF.

The CDR3 coding sequence is TGTGCCAGTACCCCATCGGGTGGACAGCCCCAGCATTTT. Its translation is CASTPSGGQPQHF. The chain carries TRBV19 and TRBJ1-5; D not certain. CDR3 length: 13 amino acids. V was pared by 7 bases and J by 7 bases, with 14 bases between. Looked up from germline, CDR1 is LNHDA and CDR2 is SQIVND (reference sequence).

This sequence joins TRBV11-2 and TRBJ2-5, with D hard to call. The CDR3 spans 13 residues. Trimming took off 1 base at V and 5 bases at J, with 8 bases between the two ends. In germline, CDR1 is SGHAT, CDR2 FQNNGV. In nucleotides, the CDR3 is TGTGCCAGCAGCTTAGGGGTAGGGGAGACCCAGTACTTC. It codes for CASSLGVGETQYF. The complete variable domain, with remaining parts taken from reference TRBV11-2 and TRBJ2-5, reads EAGVAQSPRYKIIEKRQSVAFWCNPISGHATLYWYQQILGQGPKLLIQFQNNGVVDDSQLPKDRFSAERLKGVDSTLKIQPAKLEDSAVYLCASSLGVGETQYFGPGTRLLVL.

The genes are TRBV24-1 and TRBJ1-2, with D perhaps matching TRBD1 (6 bases). The V and J ends lost 7 bases and 4 bases respectively, with 12 bases between them. The CDR3 runs to 13 residues. Germline V gene sequence: CDR1 KGHDR, CDR2 SFDVKD. In nucleotides, the CDR3 is TGTGCCACCAGCCTTGGACAGAGCTATGGCTACACCTTC. This translates into CATSLGQSYGYTF.

CDR3 in amino acids: CASSERDSRGTEAFF. The CDR3 DNA is TGTGCCAGCAGTGAACGGGACAGCCGAGGCACTGAAGCTTTCTTT. The chain links TRBV6-1 to TRBJ1-1; 7 bases match TRBD1. Trimming took 2 bases from V and 4 from J; bases not matched to a gene: 7. Looked up from germline, CDR1 is MNHNS and CDR2 is SASEGT. This CDR3 is built from 15 residues.

This clone has only one observation. This chain links TRBV28 with TRBJ1-2, with D perhaps matching TRBD1 (5 bases). Per germline, CDR1 MDHEN and CDR2 SYDVKM. Trimming shortened V by 6 bases and J by 8 bases, and 19 bases separated the two germline ends. The CDR3 is made up of 14 amino acids. CDR3: CASRPWGGKVGYTF. DNA for the CDR3: TGTGCCAGCAGGCCTTGGGGGGGTAAGGTGGGCTACACCTTC.

The chain has TRBV11-3 and TRBJ2-5; weak D call: TRBD2 (6 bases). Germline V lookup: CDR1 SGHNT, CDR2 YENEEA. CDR3 size: 14 residues. Trimming took off 5 bases at V and 4 bases at J, with 14 bases between the two ends. As DNA, the CDR3 is TGTGCCAGCAGCCCCCATCGGGGGTCAGAGACCCAGTACTTC. Its protein is CASSPHRGSETQYF.

The V call is TRBV4-2, the J call TRBJ2-7; D may be TRBD2 (6 bases). CDR3 length: 15 amino acids. Germline CDR1 is LGHNA and CDR2 is YNFKEQ. The ends were cut back, 0 bases at V and 1 base at J, with 10 bases in the middle. Here the CDR3 reads CASSQDDAGSYEQYF. In DNA form, the CDR3 reads TGTGCCAGCAGCCAAGATGACGCGGGGTCCTACGAGCAGTACTTC.

V and J are TRBV18 and TRBJ1-6, with a possible D match to TRBD1 (6 bases). Deletions cut 1 base from V and 5 bases from J, with 18 bases between. Germline CDR1 KGHSH, CDR2 LQKENI. The CDR3 extends over 18 amino acids. CDR3 in amino acids: CASSPRSLTGLDNSPLHF. The CDR3, as DNA: TGTGCCAGCTCACCACGTTCCCTGACAGGTCTTGATAATTCACCCCTCCACTTT.

This rearrangement joins TRBV15 to TRBJ2-1; TRBD2 might be the D (6 bases). This CDR3 is built from 16 residues. Between the trimmed V and J ends, which lost 3 bases and 6 bases, there was a span of 18 bases. CDR1 is LNHNV and CDR2 is YYDKDF in the germline V gene (reference sequence). The CDR3 loop is CATSRAQEGLGNEQFF. The CDR3 nucleotides are TGTGCCACCAGCAGGGCACAGGAGGGGCTTGGCAATGAGCAGTTCTTC. The full variable domain, rest sourced from reference TRBV15 and TRBJ2-1, is DAMVIQNPRYQVTQFGKPVTLSCSQTLNHNVMYWYQQKSSQAPKLLFHYYDKDFNNEADTPDNFQSRRPNTSFCFLDIRSPGLGDTAMYLCATSRAQEGLGNEQFFGPGTRLTVL.